The clone carrying this TCR beta chain showed up just a few times. The antigen is undetermined. What was sequenced were expressed TCRB transcripts, since all of the isolated RNA had been reverse transcribed. The assay was immunoSEQ multiplex PCR, and TCRdb's table has in-frame clones only and misses some. Among hundreds of thousands of clones listed, about 14% were seen once. The data were obtained in a study of beta chain features in type 1 diabetes. Study-wide points: The influence of HLA type on TCRB rearrangement stayed undetermined. More deletions and fewer insertions at VDJ junctions were seen in type 1 diabetes patients.

What was sequenced was naive CD4+ T cells from blood. The clonotype comes from a man between 18 and 29 years old in good health.

The CDR3 here is CASSKISARMEQFF. As DNA, the CDR3 is TGTGCCAGCAGCAAAATTAGCGCGAGGATGGAGCAGTTCTTC. The gene calls are TRBV21-1 and TRBJ2-1; TRBD2 reflects the table's D call only, with no check against the DNA. TRBV21-1 is a pseudogene. The CDR3 runs to 14 residues.